A single sample gave rise to the 22 T cell receptor beta chains below, sequenced in a study of T cell responses to AZD1222 COVID-19 vaccine. Produced via immunoSEQ multiplex PCR; TCRdb's table is partial and in-frame only. Among about 70,000 clones, 84% were seen once, and the ten largest hold more than 8.5%. Sequenced material: peripheral blood, taken on day 0 of AZD1222 vaccination. The receptors shown here come from an adult in good health.

The V and J genes are TRBV10-3 and TRBJ1-2, with 9 bases lining up with TRBD1. V was pared by 7 bases and J by 9 bases, with 12 bases of the junction left unmatched. CDR1 and CDR2 from the germline V gene are ENHRY and SYGVKD. The CDR3 totals 14 residues. The CDR3, as DNA: TGTGCCATCACTAGGGACAGGGAATTGATCAGCTACACCTTC. It is translated as CAITRDRELISYTF.

The rearrangement uses TRBV27 and TRBJ1-1; tentatively, D is TRBD1 (5 bases). The CDR3 has 15 amino acids. Trimming took off 1 base at V and 4 bases at J, with 13 bases between the two ends. From germline, CDR1 is MNHEY and CDR2 SMNVEV (reference sequence). CDR3 in DNA: TGTGCCAGCAGTTTATATGGGGGGTCGGGCACTGAAGCTTTCTTT. Protein: CASSLYGGSGTEAFF.

V and J are TRBV11-3 and TRBJ1-5, with D hard to call. The CDR3 runs to 14 residues. The V end lost 5 bases, the J end lost 3 bases, and 11 bases lay between the germline ends. CDR1 and CDR2 (germline): SGHNT, YENEEA. The CDR3: CASSLPTPNQPQHF. In DNA, the CDR3 is TGTGCCAGCAGCCTACCTACCCCCAATCAGCCCCAGCATTTT.

Regarding this clone: The identical CDR3 is also encoded by other nucleotide sequences in the sample. J is TRBJ1-5 and V is TRBV12-3 or TRBV12-4; D is undetermined. The CDR3 is 12 amino acids. V lost 3 bases and J lost 2, with 2 bases in between. DNA for the CDR3: TGTGCCAGCAGTTTCGGCAATCAGCCCCAGCATTTT. Residues: CASSFGNQPQHF.

This clone was seen a few times. The rearrangement uses TRBV11-2 and TRBJ2-7; 9 positions match TRBD2. Germline V gene sequence: CDR1 SGHAT, CDR2 FQNNGV. The CDR3 runs to 15 residues. V lost 6 bases, J lost 0 bases, and 6 bases stayed unmatched. CDR3 nucleotide sequence: TGTGCCAGCAGGCCCGCGGGGGGGCCCTCCTACGAGCAGTACTTC. This gives the protein CASRPAGGPSYEQYF.

The chain has TRBV4-3 and TRBJ1-1; 10 positions agree with TRBD1. Germline CDR1 LGHNA, CDR2 YSLEER. V lost 0 bases to trimming and J lost 8 bases; unmatched junction nucleotides: 6. This CDR3 contains 15 residues. CDR3 sequence reads: CASSQDSGQGGEAFF. The CDR3 bases are TGCGCCAGCAGCCAAGATAGCGGACAGGGGGGGGAAGCTTTCTTT.

This chain joins TRBV2 and TRBJ1-1, with unresolved D. Deletions cut 4 bases from V and 1 base from J, with 7 bases between. Germline V CDR1 and CDR2: SNHLY, FYNNEI. This CDR3 has 13 residues. CDR3 in amino acids: CASSVTRNTEAFF. The CDR3 DNA reads as TGTGCCAGCAGTGTAACTAGGAACACTGAAGCTTTCTTT.

This chain joins TRBV3-1 (or the pseudogene TRBV3-2) and TRBJ2-1, with D possibly called TRBD1 or TRBD2 (5 bases each). This CDR3 region has 15 residues. Germline-derived CDR1 and CDR2 are LGHDT and YNNKEL (reference sequence). The V end was cut by 4 bases, the J end by 6 bases, with 16 bases between. The DNA for the CDR3 is TGTGCCAGCAGCCCCGATGGGGGAAAGGCCAATGAGCAGTTCTTC. Its protein product is CASSPDGGKANEQFF.

The rearrangement uses TRBV7-9 and TRBJ2-2; the D gene is possibly TRBD2 (6 bases). This CDR3 spans 17 amino acids. The germline V and J ends were trimmed by 6 bases and 3 bases, with 20 bases remaining between them. The germline gives CDR1 SEHNR, CDR2 FQNEAQ (reference sequence). The CDR3 here is CASRSQLRDSDTGELFF. CDR3 DNA: TGTGCCAGCAGGTCGCAACTCCGGGACTCCGACACCGGGGAGCTGTTTTTT. The entire variable domain, with the rest obtained from reference TRBV7-9 and TRBJ2-2, is as follows: DTGVSQNPRHKITKRGQNVTFRCDPISEHNRLYWYRQTLGQGPEFLTYFQNEAQLEKSRLLSDRFSAERPKGSFSTLEIQRTEQGDSAMYLCASRSQLRDSDTGELFFGEGSRLTVL.

V is TRBV27 and J is TRBJ2-7, with 8 bases lining up with TRBD1. Germline V CDR1 and CDR2: MNHEY, SMNVEV (reference sequence). This CDR3 is 15 amino acids long. The J segment lost 2 bases and the V segment lost 10 bases, leaving 13 bases of the junction unmatched. CDR3 nucleotides: TGTGCCACCAGACTGGATGACAGGGGACCCTACGAGCAGTACTTC. It translates to CATRLDDRGPYEQYF.

The V call is TRBV5-1, the J call TRBJ1-1; no definite D call. CDR3 size: 11 residues. Germline V CDR1 and CDR2: SGHRS, YFSETQ. Trimming cost V 5 bases and J 1 base, with 3 bases left between them. CDR3 coding DNA: TGCGCCAGCAGAGAGAACACTGAAGCTTTCTTT. This translates into CASRENTEAFF.

The CDR3 DNA follows: TGTGCCTGGAGTGTAGGAGGGGACAATCAGCCCCAGCATTTT. This encodes CAWSVGGDNQPQHF. The chain uses TRBV30 and TRBJ1-5; possibly TRBD1 for D (5 bases). The CDR3 sequence is 14 residues long. Trimming left V 0 bases short and J 3 bases short, with 9 bases between. Germline V gene sequence: CDR1 GTSNPN, CDR2 SVGIG (reference sequence).

The chain links TRBV6-5 to TRBJ1-5; the D is unclear. This CDR3 contains 14 residues. The V gene lost 6 bases and the J gene lost 3 bases, with 12 bases spanning the gap. Germline loops: CDR1 MNHEY, CDR2 SVGAGI. Here the CDR3 reads CASSRVQFNQPQHF. DNA of the CDR3: TGTGCCAGCAGCCGGGTCCAGTTCAATCAGCCCCAGCATTTT.

The rearrangement links TRBV19 to TRBJ1-1; D gene uncertain. The CDR3 has 12 residues. V shed 3 bases and J shed 3 bases, with 5 bases lying between them. CDR1 is LNHDA and CDR2 is SQIVND in the germline V gene (reference sequence). The CDR3 bases are TGTGCCAGTAGTATGGCCTACACTGAAGCTTTCTTT. Translation: CASSMAYTEAFF.

The rearrangement joins TRBV7-8 to TRBJ1-1; D might be TRBD1 (5 bases). Trimming removed 3 bases from V and 1 base from J, with 6 bases in between. The germline CDR1 and CDR2 sequences are SGHVS and FQNEAQ. The length of the CDR3 is 13 residues. The CDR3 region has the DNA TGTGCCAGCAGCTTCGGGACGAACACTGAAGCTTTCTTT. Its translation is CASSFGTNTEAFF.

V usage is TRBV29-1 and J usage is TRBJ2-1; TRBD2 aligns across 10 bases. Germline CDR1 SQVTM, CDR2 ANQGSEA. V gave up 8 bases and J gave up 9 bases; unmatched junction bases: 10. This CDR3 spans 13 amino acids. CDR3 protein: CSHRTSGLTEQFF. The CDR3 region has the DNA TGCAGCCACCGGACTAGCGGTCTCACTGAGCAGTTCTTC.

The chain is built from TRBV7-9 and TRBJ1-5; no definite D call. V gave up 3 bases and J gave up 9 bases, with 6 bases separating them. The CDR3 spans 11 residues. Germline V gene data show CDR1 as SEHNR and CDR2 as FQNEAQ (reference sequence). The CDR3 nucleotides are TGTGCCAGCAGCTTGGCCGGGCCCCAGCATTTT. Translating it yields CASSLAGPQHF.

The chain carries TRBV30 and TRBJ1-1, with TRBD1 as a possible D gene (5 bases). V lost 0 bases, J lost 2 bases, and 19 bases lay in between. From germline, CDR1 is GTSNPN and CDR2 SVGIG (reference sequence). The CDR3 has 17 amino acids. CDR3 region: CAWSVTGVRWVNTEAFF. The CDR3 DNA reads TGTGCCTGGAGTGTAACAGGCGTAAGATGGGTAAACACTGAAGCTTTCTTT.

The J gene is TRBJ1-5, the V gene TRBV28; 7 bases are a match to TRBD1. The CDR3 is made up of 15 amino acids. The V segment lost 6 bases and the J segment 4 bases; nucleotides outside the gene matches: 9. Germline V gives CDR1 MDHEN, CDR2 SYDVKM. CDR3 bases: TGTGCCAGCAGCCAGGGGACAGAGAAAAATCAGCCCCAGCATTTT. It is translated as CASSQGTEKNQPQHF.

The genes are TRBV30 and TRBJ2-7; perhaps TRBD1 as D (6 bases). The V gene lost 5 bases and the J gene lost 7 bases, with 18 bases spanning the gap. The CDR3 totals 13 residues. CDR1 is GTSNPN, CDR2 SVGIG, per germline (reference sequence). DNA of the CDR3: TGTGCCTGGGGAACCGGGACACCTGGGGAGCAGTACTTC. This translates into CAWGTGTPGEQYF.

The chain links TRBV10-3 to TRBJ1-2; D is ambiguous. V was clipped by 6 bases and J by 0 bases, with 8 bases between them. Per germline, CDR1 ENHRY and CDR2 SYGVKD. The CDR3 loop spans 13 amino acids. DNA of the CDR3: TGTGCCATCAGGGCAGGAGCTAACTATGGCTACACCTTC. Its translation: CAIRAGANYGYTF.

The chain's CDR3 is CASSTDRNTEAFF. DNA for the CDR3: TGTGCCAGCAGTACCGACAGGAACACTGAAGCTTTCTTT. The chain uses TRBV2 and TRBJ1-1; maybe TRBD1 (5 bases). There are 13 residues in the CDR3. Germline CDR1 reads SNHLY; CDR2 reads FYNNEI. V was cut by 5 bases and J by 1 base, with 8 bases left in between.